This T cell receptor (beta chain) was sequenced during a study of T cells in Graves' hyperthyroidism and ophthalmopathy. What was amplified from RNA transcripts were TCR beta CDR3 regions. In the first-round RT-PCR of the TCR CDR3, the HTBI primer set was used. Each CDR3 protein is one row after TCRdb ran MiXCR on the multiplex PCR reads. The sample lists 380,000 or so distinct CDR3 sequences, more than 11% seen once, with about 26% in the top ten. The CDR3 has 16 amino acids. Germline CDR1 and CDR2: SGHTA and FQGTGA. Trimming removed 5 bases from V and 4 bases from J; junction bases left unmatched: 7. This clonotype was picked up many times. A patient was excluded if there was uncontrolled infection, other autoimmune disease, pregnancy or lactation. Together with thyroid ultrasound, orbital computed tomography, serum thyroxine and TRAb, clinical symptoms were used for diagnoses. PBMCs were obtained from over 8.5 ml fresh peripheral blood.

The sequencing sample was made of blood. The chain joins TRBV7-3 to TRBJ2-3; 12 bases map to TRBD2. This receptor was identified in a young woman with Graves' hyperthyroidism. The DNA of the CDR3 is TGTGCCAGCAGCGTTGGGACTAGCGGGTTGGCAGATACGCAGTATTTT. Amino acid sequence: CASSVGTSGLADTQYF. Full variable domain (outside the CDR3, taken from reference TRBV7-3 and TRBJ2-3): GAGVSQTPSNKVTEKGKYVELRCDPISGHTALYWYRQSLGQGPEFLIYFQGTGAADDSGLPNDRFFAVRPEGSVSTLKIQRTERGDSAVYLCASSVGTSGLADTQYFGPGTRLTVL.